This TCR beta chain was observed in a study of neoadjuvant anti-PD-1 for oral cavity cancer. As for the study in general: Most patients had three to four biweekly doses of 3 mg/kg nivolumab before resection. Around day 43, patients without progression received a fourth nivolumab dose before surgery.

This CDR3 is built from 18 residues. Germline lookup yields CDR1 SEHNR and CDR2 FQNEAQ (reference sequence). The V end was cut by 1 base, the J end by 0 bases, with 13 bases between. Repertoires were generated with immunoSEQ multiplex PCR, while TCRdb's copy carries only in-frame clones and drops some. Of about 17,000 clones listed, roughly 70% were seen once; the top ten hold over 2%. The TCR originated in a person between 40 and 85 years old with oral cavity squamous cell carcinoma. The rearrangement joins TRBV7-9 to TRBJ2-6; the D call may be TRBD1 or TRBD2 (5 bases each). The material was PBMCs, obtained before nivolumab (anti-PD-1) treatment. This CDR3 is CASSLVSGTVSGANVLTF. The CDR3 bases are TGTGCCAGCAGCTTAGTATCGGGGACGGTCTCTGGGGCCAACGTCCTGACTTTC. Full variable domain (outside the CDR3, taken from reference TRBV7-9 and TRBJ2-6): DTGVSQNPRHKITKRGQNVTFRCDPISEHNRLYWYRQTLGQGPEFLTYFQNEAQLEKSRLLSDRFSAERPKGSFSTLEIQRTEQGDSAMYLCASSLVSGTVSGANVLTFGAGSRLTVL.